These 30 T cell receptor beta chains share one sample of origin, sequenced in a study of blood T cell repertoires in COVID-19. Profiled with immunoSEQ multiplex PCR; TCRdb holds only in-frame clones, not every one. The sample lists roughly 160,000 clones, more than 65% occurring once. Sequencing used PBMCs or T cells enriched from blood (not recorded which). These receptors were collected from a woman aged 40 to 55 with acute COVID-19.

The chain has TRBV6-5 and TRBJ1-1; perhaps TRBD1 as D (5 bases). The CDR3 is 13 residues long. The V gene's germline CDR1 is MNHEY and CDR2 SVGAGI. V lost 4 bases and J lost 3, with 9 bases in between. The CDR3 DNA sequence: TGTGCCAGCAGTTCAGGGATCGACACTGAAGCTTTCTTT. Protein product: CASSSGIDTEAFF.

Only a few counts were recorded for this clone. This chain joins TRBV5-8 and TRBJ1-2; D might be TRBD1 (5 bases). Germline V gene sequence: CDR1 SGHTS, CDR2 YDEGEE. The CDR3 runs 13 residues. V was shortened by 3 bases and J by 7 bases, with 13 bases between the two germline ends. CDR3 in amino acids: CASSSYLTAGYTF. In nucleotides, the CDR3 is TGTGCCAGCAGCTCCTATCTGACAGCTGGCTACACCTTC.

The CDR3, as DNA: TGTGCCAGCTCACCACCGGGCGGGGTAAGCTCCTACAATGAGCAGTTCTTC. This gives the protein CASSPPGGVSSYNEQFF. The chain is built from TRBV18 and TRBJ2-1; D is possibly TRBD2 (6 bases). Germline CDR1 KGHSH, CDR2 LQKENI. V was clipped by 0 bases and J by 0 bases, with 12 bases between them. The CDR3 length is 17 residues.

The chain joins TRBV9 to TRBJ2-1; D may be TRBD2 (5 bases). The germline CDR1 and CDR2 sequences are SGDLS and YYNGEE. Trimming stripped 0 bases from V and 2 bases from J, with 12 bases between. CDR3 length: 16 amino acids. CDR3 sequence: CASSVGTSSPYNEQFF. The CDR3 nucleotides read TGTGCCAGCAGCGTAGGAACTAGTTCCCCCTACAATGAGCAGTTCTTC.

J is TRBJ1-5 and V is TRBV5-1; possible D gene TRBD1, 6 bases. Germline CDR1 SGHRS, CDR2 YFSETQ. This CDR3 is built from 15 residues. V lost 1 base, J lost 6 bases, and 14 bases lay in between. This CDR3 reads CASSLRSGEGQPQHF. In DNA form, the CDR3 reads TGCGCCAGCAGCTTGCGATCAGGGGAGGGTCAGCCCCAGCATTTT.

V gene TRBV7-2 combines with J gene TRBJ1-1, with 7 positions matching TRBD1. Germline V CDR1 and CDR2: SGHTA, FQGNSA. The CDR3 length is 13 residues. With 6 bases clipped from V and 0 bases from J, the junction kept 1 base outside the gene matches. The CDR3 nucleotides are TGTGCCAGCAGGGGACAGTTGAACACTGAAGCTTTCTTT. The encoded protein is CASRGQLNTEAFF.

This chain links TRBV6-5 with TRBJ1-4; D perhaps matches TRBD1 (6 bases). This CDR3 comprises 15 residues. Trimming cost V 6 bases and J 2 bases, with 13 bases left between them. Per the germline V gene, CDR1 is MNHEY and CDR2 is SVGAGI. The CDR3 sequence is CASRGHTGTNEKLFF. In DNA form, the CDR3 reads TGTGCCAGCAGGGGGCACACAGGGACTAATGAAAAACTGTTTTTT.

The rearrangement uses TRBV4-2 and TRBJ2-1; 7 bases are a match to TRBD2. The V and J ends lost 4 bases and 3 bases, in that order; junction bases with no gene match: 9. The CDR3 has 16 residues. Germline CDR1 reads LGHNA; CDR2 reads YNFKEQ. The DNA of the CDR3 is TGTGCCAGCAGCCGGCAACCTAGCGGAAACTACAATGAGCAGTTCTTC. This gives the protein CASSRQPSGNYNEQFF.

For the CDR3, the DNA is TGCGCCAGCAGCTTATTCGCGGGAGGGCCGGAGACCCAGTACTTC. This gives the protein CASSLFAGGPETQYF. The rearrangement joins TRBV5-1 to TRBJ2-5; 9 nucleotides agree with TRBD2. Trimming at V came to 2 bases and at J to 5 bases, leaving 7 bases not matched to a gene. Germline V CDR1 and CDR2: SGHRS, YFSETQ. The CDR3 extends over 15 amino acids.

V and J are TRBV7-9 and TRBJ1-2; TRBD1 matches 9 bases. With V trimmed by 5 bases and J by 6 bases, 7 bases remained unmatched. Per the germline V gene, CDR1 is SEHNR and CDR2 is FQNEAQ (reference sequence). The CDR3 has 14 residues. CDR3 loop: CASSIRTGADGYTF. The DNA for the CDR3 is TGTGCCAGCAGCATCCGGACAGGGGCCGATGGCTACACCTTC.

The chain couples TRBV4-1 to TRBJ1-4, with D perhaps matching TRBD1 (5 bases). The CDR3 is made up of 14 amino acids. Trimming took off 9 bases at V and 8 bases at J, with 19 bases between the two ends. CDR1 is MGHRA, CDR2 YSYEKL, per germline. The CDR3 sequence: CASTPGLKDEKLFF. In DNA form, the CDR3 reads TGCGCCAGTACGCCGGGACTGAAAGACGAAAAACTGTTTTTT.

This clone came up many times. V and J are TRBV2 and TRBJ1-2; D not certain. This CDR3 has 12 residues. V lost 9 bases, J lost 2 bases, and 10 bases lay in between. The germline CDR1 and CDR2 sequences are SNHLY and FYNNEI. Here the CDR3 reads CARTRQNYGYTF. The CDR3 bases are TGTGCCAGGACAAGACAAAACTATGGCTACACCTTC.

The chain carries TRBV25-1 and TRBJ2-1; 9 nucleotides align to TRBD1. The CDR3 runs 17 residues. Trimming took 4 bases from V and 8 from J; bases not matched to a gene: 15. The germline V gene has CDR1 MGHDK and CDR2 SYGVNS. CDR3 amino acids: CASSAGRRTGEVDEQFF. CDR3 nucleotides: TGTGCCAGCAGTGCCGGTCGGAGGACAGGGGAGGTGGATGAGCAGTTCTTC.

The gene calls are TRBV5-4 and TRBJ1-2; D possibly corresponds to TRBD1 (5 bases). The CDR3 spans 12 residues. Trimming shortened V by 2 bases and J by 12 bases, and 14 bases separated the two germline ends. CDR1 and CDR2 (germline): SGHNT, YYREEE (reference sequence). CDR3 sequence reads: CASSFDSPFHTF. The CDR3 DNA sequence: TGTGCCAGCAGCTTTGACAGCCCCTTCCACACCTTC.

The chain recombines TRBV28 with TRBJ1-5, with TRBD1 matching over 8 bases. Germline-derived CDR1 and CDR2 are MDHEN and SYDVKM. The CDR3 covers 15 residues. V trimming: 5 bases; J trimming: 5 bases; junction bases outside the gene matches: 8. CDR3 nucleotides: TGTGCCAGCAGTCCCCGACAGGGGCCTCATCAGCCCCAGCATTTT. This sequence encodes CASSPRQGPHQPQHF.

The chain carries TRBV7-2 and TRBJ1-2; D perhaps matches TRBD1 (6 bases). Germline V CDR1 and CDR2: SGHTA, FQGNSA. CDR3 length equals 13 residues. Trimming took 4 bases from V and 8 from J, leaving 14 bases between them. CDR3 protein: CASSSMGAEGYTF. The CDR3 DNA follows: TGTGCCAGCAGCTCCATGGGGGCTGAAGGCTACACCTTC.

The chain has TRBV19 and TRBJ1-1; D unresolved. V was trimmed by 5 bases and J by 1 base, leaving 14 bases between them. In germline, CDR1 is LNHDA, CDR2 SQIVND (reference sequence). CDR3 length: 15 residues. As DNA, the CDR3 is TGTGCCAGTAGTGTCATACAGAGTCCGAACACTGAAGCTTTCTTT. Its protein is CASSVIQSPNTEAFF.

The DNA for the CDR3 is TGTGCCAGCAGCAAAGTAGGAGTAAGGGGGACGGACAGCACAGATACGCAGTATTTT. Its translation: CASSKVGVRGTDSTDTQYF. J is TRBJ2-3 and V is TRBV21-1; the table's D call, TRBD1, was not checked against the DNA. TRBV21-1 represents a pseudogene. CDR3 length: 19 residues.

The CDR3 bases are TGTGCCAGTAGTCTGCGGACAGGGCCCAATGAGCAGTTCTTC. As protein: CASSLRTGPNEQFF. The chain joins TRBV19 to TRBJ2-1; 8 bases match TRBD1. CDR3 length: 14 residues. The V segment lost 5 bases and the J segment 6 bases; nucleotides outside the gene matches: 6. CDR1 and CDR2 from the germline V gene are LNHDA and SQIVND (reference sequence).

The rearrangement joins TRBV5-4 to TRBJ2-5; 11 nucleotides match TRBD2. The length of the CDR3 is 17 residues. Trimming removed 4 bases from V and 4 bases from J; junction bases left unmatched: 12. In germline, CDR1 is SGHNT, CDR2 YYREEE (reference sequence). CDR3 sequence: CASSLLAGDRVRETQYF. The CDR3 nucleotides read TGTGCCAGCAGCCTACTAGCGGGAGATCGAGTTAGAGAGACCCAGTACTTC.

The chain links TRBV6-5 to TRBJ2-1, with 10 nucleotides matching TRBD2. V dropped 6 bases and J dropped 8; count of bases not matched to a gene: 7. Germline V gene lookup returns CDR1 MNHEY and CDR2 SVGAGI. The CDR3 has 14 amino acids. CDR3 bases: TGTGCCAGCAGGGTGGAGCGGGGGGGGTATGAGCAGTTCTTC. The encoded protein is CASRVERGGYEQFF.

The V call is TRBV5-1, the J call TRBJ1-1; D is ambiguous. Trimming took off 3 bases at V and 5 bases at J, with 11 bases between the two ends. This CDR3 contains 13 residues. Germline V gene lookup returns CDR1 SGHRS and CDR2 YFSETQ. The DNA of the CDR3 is TGCGCCAGCAGCTCCTTTCAGGAAACTGAAGCTTTCTTT. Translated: CASSSFQETEAFF.

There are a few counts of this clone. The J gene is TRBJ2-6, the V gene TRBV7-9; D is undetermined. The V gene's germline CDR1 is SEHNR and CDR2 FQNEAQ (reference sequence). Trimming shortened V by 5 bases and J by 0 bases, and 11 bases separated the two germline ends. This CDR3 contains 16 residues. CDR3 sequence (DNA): TGTGCCAGCAGCCCCCCACAGTCCTCTGGGGCCAACGTCCTGACTTTC. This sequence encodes CASSPPQSSGANVLTF.

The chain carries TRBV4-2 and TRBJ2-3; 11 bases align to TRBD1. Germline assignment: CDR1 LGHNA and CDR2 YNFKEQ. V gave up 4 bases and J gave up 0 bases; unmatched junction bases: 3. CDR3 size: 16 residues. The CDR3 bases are TGTGCCAGCAGCCCGGGGACAGGGGGTAGCACAGATACGCAGTATTTT. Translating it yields CASSPGTGGSTDTQYF.

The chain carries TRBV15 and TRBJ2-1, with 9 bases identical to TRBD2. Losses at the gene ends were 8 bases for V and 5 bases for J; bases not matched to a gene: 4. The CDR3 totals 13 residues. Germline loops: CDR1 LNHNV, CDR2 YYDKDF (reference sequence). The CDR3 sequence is CATGLAYHNEQFF. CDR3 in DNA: TGTGCCACCGGACTAGCGTACCACAATGAGCAGTTCTTC.

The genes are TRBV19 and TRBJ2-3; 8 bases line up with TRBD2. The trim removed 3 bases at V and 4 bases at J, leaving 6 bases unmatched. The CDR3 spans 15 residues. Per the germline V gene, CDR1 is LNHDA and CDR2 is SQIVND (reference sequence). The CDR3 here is CASSIGGARSDTQYF. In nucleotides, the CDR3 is TGTGCCAGTAGTATCGGGGGGGCGCGCTCAGATACGCAGTATTTT.

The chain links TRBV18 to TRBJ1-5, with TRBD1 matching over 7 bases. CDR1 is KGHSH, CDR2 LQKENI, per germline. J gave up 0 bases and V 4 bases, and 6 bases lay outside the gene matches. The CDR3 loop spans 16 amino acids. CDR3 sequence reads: CASSLSTGNSNQPQHF. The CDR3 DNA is TGTGCCAGCTCACTTTCGACAGGGAATAGCAATCAGCCCCAGCATTTT.

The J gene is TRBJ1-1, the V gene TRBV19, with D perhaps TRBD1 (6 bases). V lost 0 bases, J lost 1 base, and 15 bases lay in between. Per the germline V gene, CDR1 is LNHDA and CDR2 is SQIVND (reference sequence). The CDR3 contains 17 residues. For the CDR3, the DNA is TGTGCCAGTAGTATAGACAGGTGGCAGGGGTCGAACACTGAAGCTTTCTTT. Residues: CASSIDRWQGSNTEAFF.

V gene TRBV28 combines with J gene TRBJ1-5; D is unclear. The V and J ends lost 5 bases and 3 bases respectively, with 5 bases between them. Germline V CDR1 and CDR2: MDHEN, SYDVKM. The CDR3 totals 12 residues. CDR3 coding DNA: TGTGCCAGCAGTCTCGTCAATCAGCCCCAGCATTTT. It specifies CASSLVNQPQHF.

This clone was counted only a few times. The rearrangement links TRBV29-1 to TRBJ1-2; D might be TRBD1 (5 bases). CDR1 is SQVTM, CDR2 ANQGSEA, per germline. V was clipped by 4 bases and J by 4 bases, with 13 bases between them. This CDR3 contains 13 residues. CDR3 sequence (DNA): TGCAGCGTTGGGGAGGGGATCGGCTATGGCTACACCTTC. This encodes CSVGEGIGYGYTF.